A single sample gave rise to the 2 T cell receptor beta chains below, sequenced in a study of cytomegalovirus exposure and HLA in healthy donors. 13 Jbeta primers and 60 Vbeta primers were used for the PCR. This table comes from immunoSEQ multiplex PCR, and its TCRdb copy is limited to in-frame clones, with some not included. Altogether 100,000 or so clones are present, over 65% being singletons, with the ten largest covering under 5.5%. Sequencing input: PBMCs. The receptor set was obtained from a woman aged 40 to 49 in good health and CMV-seropositive.

The CDR3 DNA reads as TGTGCCAGCCTACCCCTGAGGGGGAACTATGGCTACACCTTC. Translation gives CASLPLRGNYGYTF. The chain recombines TRBV19 with TRBJ1-2; the D gene is possibly TRBD1 (6 bases). The germline gives CDR1 LNHDA, CDR2 SQIVND (reference sequence). This CDR3 has 14 residues. With 9 bases removed from V and 2 bases from J, the gap between germline ends came to 16 bases.

The chain recombines TRBV4-2 with TRBJ2-7; TRBD2 matches at 8 bases. Per the germline V gene, CDR1 is LGHNA and CDR2 is YNFKEQ. The J segment lost 2 bases and the V segment lost 0 bases, leaving 3 bases of the junction unmatched. The CDR3 loop spans 15 amino acids. CDR3 region: CASSQELAVTYEQYF. The CDR3 DNA reads as TGTGCCAGCAGCCAAGAACTAGCGGTGACCTACGAGCAGTACTTC.